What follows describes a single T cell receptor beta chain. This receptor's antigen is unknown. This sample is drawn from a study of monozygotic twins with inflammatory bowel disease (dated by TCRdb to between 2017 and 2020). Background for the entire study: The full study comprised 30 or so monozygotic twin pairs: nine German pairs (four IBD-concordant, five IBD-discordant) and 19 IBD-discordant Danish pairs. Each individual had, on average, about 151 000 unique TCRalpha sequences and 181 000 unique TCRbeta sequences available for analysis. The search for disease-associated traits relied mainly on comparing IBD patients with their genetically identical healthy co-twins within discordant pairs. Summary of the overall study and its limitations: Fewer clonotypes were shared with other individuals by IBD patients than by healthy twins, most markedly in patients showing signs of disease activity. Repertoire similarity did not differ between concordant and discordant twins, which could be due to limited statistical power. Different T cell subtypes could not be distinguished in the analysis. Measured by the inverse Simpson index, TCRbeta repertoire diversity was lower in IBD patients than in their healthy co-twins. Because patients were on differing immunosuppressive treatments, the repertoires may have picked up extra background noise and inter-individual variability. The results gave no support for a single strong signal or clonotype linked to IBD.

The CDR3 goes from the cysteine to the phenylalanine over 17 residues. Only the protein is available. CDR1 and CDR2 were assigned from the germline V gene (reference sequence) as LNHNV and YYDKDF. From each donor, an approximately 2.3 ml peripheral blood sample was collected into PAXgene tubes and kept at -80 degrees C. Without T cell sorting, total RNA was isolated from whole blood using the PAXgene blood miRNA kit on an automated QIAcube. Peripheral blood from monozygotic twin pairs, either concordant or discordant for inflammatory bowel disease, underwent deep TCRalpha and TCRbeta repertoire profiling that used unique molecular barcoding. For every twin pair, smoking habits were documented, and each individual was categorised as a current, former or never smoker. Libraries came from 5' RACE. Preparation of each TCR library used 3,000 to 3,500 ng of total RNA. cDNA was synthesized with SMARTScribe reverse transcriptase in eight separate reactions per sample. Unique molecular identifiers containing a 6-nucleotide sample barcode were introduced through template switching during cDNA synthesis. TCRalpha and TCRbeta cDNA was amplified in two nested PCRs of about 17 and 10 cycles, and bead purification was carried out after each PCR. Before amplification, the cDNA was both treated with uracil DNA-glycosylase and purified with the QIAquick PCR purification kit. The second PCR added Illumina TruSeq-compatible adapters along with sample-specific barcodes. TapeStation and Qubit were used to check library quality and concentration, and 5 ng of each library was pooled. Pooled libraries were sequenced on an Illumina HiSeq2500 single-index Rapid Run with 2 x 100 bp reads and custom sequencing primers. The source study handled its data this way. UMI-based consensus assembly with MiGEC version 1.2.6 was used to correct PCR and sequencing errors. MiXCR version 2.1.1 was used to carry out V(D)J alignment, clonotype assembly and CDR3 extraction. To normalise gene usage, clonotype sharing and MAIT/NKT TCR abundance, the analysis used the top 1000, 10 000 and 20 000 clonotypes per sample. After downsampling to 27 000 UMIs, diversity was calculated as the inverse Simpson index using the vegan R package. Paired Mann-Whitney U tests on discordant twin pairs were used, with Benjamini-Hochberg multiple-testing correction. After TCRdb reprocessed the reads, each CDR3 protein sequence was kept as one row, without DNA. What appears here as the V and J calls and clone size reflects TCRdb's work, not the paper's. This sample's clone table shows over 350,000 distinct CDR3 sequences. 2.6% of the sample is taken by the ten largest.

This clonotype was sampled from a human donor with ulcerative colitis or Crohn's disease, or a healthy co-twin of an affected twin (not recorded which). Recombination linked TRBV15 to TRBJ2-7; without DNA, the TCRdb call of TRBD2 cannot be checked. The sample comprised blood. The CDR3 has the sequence CATSRKLGSSGSYEQYF.